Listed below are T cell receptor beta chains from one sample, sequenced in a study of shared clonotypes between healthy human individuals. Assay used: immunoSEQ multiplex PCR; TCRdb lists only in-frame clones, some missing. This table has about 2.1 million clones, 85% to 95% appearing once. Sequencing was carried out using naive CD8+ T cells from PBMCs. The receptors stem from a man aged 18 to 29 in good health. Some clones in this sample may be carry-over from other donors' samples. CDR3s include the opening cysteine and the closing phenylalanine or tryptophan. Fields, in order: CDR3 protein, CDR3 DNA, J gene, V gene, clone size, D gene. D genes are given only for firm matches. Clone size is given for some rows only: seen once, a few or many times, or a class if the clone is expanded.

CASGPYGAPYGYTF,TGTGCCAGCGGCCCCTACGGGGCTCCGTATGGCTACACCTTC,TRBJ1-2,TRBV28,-,-
CASTWRQGYNEQFF,TGTGCCAGCACCTGGCGTCAGGGTTACAATGAGCAGTTCTTC,TRBJ2-1,TRBV27,-,-
CASSFGGRYEQYF,TGTGCCAGCAGTTTTGGGGGGCGGTACGAGCAGTACTTC,TRBJ2-7,TRBV6-6,-,-
CASYAQGISEQYF,TGTGCCAGCTATGCACAGGGGATTAGCGAGCAGTACTTC,TRBJ2-7,TRBV2,-,TRBD1
CASGEGPRNTEAFF,TGCGCCAGCGGAGAGGGGCCCCGTAACACTGAAGCTTTCTTT,TRBJ1-1,TRBV5-1,-,-
CASSRTGQNNEQFF,TGTGCCAGCAGCCGGACAGGGCAAAACAATGAGCAGTTCTTC,TRBJ2-1,TRBV6-5,-,TRBD1
CASSAGKGWGEKLFF,TGTGCCAGCAGCGCGGGGAAAGGCTGGGGTGAAAAACTGTTTTTT,TRBJ1-4,TRBV9,-,-
CASLAGVGRTGELFF,TGCGCCAGCCTAGCGGGAGTGGGTCGGACCGGGGAGCTGTTTTTT,TRBJ2-2,TRBV5-1,once,TRBD2
CASSLDHSSQYEQYF,TGTGCCAGCAGCTTAGATCATAGCTCCCAGTACGAGCAGTACTTC,TRBJ2-7,TRBV7-9,-,-
CASSQDFVTEAFF,TGCGCCAGCAGCCAAGATTTTGTCACTGAAGCTTTCTTT,TRBJ1-1,TRBV4-1,-,-
CASSRTGWDTQYF,TGTGCCAGTAGCCGGACAGGGTGGGATACGCAGTATTTT,TRBJ2-3,TRBV19,-,TRBD1
CASSSPGGIPYNEQFF,TGTGCCAGCAGCTCACCCGGAGGGATTCCCTACAATGAGCAGTTCTTC,TRBJ2-1,TRBV11-2,-,-
CASSIAGRDGDQYF,TGTGCCAGCAGTATCGCAGGCCGGGACGGGGACCAGTACTTC,TRBJ2-5,TRBV28,-,-
CSVERRGDVGTGELFF,TGCAGCGTTGAACGTCGGGGAGACGTGGGCACCGGGGAGCTGTTTTTT,TRBJ2-2,TRBV29-1,-,-
CASSLVGSGSGHEQFF,TGTGCCAGCAGCTTAGTGGGTAGTGGATCGGGGCATGAGCAGTTCTTC,TRBJ2-1,TRBV7-9,-,-
CASSLRPRGPYEQYF,TGTGCCAGCAGTTTAAGGCCCAGGGGCCCCTACGAGCAGTACTTC,TRBJ2-7,TRBV28,-,-
CASSLVQYNEQFF,TGTGCCAGCAGTTTGGTCCAGTACAATGAGCAGTTCTTC,TRBJ2-1,TRBV28,-,-
CASSSLDGFKNIQYF,TGTGCCAGCAGCTCGTTAGACGGATTCAAAAACATTCAGTACTTC,TRBJ2-4,TRBV7-9,-,-
CASSLRGAETQYF,TGTGCCAGCAGCTTGCGGGGGGCAGAGACCCAGTACTTC,TRBJ2-5,TRBV11-2,-,TRBD2
CASSVGGQTLTGELFF,TGTGCCAGCAGCGTAGGGGGTCAGACGCTCACCGGGGAGCTGTTTTTT,TRBJ2-2,TRBV9,-,-
CSVVGDRYTDTQYF,TGCAGCGTCGTTGGGGACAGATACACAGATACGCAGTATTTT,TRBJ2-3,TRBV29-1,-,TRBD1
CAISGGSWDSSYEQYF,TGTGCCATCAGTGGGGGATCCTGGGACAGCTCCTACGAGCAGTACTTC,TRBJ2-7,TRBV10-3,-,TRBD1
CASSPKRVSGNTIYF,TGTGCCAGCAGCCCAAAAAGGGTCTCTGGAAACACCATATATTTT,TRBJ1-3,TRBV11-1,-,-
CASSLPAGGSNTGELFF,TGTGCCAGCAGCCTCCCAGCCGGCGGGTCAAACACCGGGGAGCTGTTTTTT,TRBJ2-2,TRBV7-9,-,-
CASSTWGGANYNEQFF,TGTGCCAGCAGCACCTGGGGGGGGGCTAACTACAATGAGCAGTTCTTC,TRBJ2-1,TRBV7-6,-,-
CASSIATGNQPQHF,TGTGCCAGCAGCATAGCGACAGGCAATCAGCCCCAGCATTTT,TRBJ1-5,TRBV11-2,-,-
CASSQDEGPEHNEQFF,TGTGCCAGCAGCCAAGATGAGGGCCCCGAGCACAATGAGCAGTTCTTC,TRBJ2-1,TRBV14,-,-
CASTPSSGRDKWGEQFF,TGTGCCAGCACCCCTTCTAGCGGGAGGGATAAATGGGGTGAGCAGTTCTTC,TRBJ2-1,TRBV27,-,TRBD2
CASSLRTGTSGRGVEQYF,TGTGCCAGCAGCTTAAGGACGGGTACTAGCGGGAGAGGAGTCGAGCAGTACTTC,TRBJ2-7,TRBV7-9,-,TRBD2